These 8 T cell receptor beta chains originate from one sample sequenced in a study of shared clonotypes between healthy human individuals. It was CD45RO-negative cells, positively selected for CCR7, that made up naive CD8 cells, with terminally differentiated effector memory CD45RA+ cells excluded. Here immunoSEQ multiplex PCR was the method, and the copy in TCRdb shows in-frame clones only, minus some. The data contain some 630,000 clones, roughly 95% of them singletons. Sample: naive CD8+ T cells sorted from blood. These receptors were collected from a woman aged 25 to 39 in good health.

As concerns this clone: Within the sample, other DNA sequences also encode this same CDR3. The chain couples TRBV4-1 to TRBJ2-7, with unresolved D. The CDR3 has 12 residues. Deletions cut 0 bases from V and 4 bases from J, with 4 bases between. The germline V gene has CDR1 MGHRA and CDR2 YSYEKL. The CDR3 region is CASSQDSYEQYF. The CDR3 bases are TGCGCCAGCAGCCAAGACAGTTACGAGCAGTACTTC.

The chain has TRBV7-9 and TRBJ2-7, with a tentative D call TRBD1 (6 bases). Deletions cut 3 bases from V and 5 bases from J, with 8 bases between. The CDR3 is 12 amino acids. Germline values: CDR1 SEHNR, CDR2 FQNEAQ (reference sequence). The CDR3 bases are TGTGCCAGCAGCTTGGGGACAAACGAGCAGTACTTC. Protein sequence: CASSLGTNEQYF.

The gene calls are TRBV7-9 and TRBJ1-2, with no clear D. Trimming pared 1 base from V and 4 bases from J, leaving 7 bases between. Germline V gene sequence: CDR1 SEHNR, CDR2 FQNEAQ (reference sequence). This CDR3 is 13 amino acids long. The chain's CDR3 is CASSLVASYGYTF. The DNA of the CDR3 is TGTGCCAGCAGCTTAGTGGCAAGCTATGGCTACACCTTC.

The sample holds one count of this clone. This chain connects TRBV19 to TRBJ1-2; 10 bases line up with TRBD1. Germline V CDR1 and CDR2: LNHDA, SQIVND (reference sequence). This CDR3 region has 17 residues. With V trimmed by 0 bases and J by 4 bases, 8 bases remained unmatched. The CDR3, as DNA: TGTGCCAGTAGTATAGATCTATCGACAGGGGGCGTCTATGGCTACACCTTC. It is translated as CASSIDLSTGGVYGYTF.

The V call is TRBV7-3, the J call TRBJ2-3, with 14 bases that match TRBD2. With 4 bases clipped from V and 1 base from J, the junction kept 1 base outside the gene matches. This CDR3 is built from 16 residues. CDR1 SGHTA and CDR2 FQGTGA come from the germline V gene. CDR3 in DNA: TGTGCCAGCAGCTCGACTAGCGGGAGGGGCACAGATACGCAGTATTTT. Amino acid sequence: CASSSTSGRGTDTQYF.

This chain links TRBV27 with TRBJ2-7; D is unresolved. The ends were cut back, 5 bases at V and 5 bases at J, with 13 bases in the middle. The germline V gene has CDR1 MNHEY and CDR2 SMNVEV (reference sequence). This CDR3 comprises 13 residues. Here the CDR3 DNA reads TGTGCCAGCAGTCTTTCTAGTTCGAACGAGCAGTACTTC. Encoded protein: CASSLSSSNEQYF.

The chain employs TRBV5-4 and TRBJ2-1; TRBD1 aligns across 8 bases. The CDR3 is made up of 14 amino acids. J gave up 4 bases and V 4 bases, and 4 bases lay outside the gene matches. Germline V lookup: CDR1 SGHNT, CDR2 YYREEE (reference sequence). CDR3 sequence reads: CASSTGTGYNEQFF. CDR3 DNA sequence: TGTGCCAGCAGCACGGGGACAGGTTACAATGAGCAGTTCTTC.

The CDR3 nucleotides are TGCGCCAGCAGCTTGGGACTAGCGGGAGTCCGGGAGACCCAGTACTTC. It translates to CASSLGLAGVRETQYF. The rearrangement joins TRBV5-1 to TRBJ2-5, with 12 bases that match TRBD2. V lost 0 bases and J lost 5; bases outside the gene matches: 5. This CDR3 contains 16 residues. The germline V gene has CDR1 SGHRS and CDR2 YFSETQ.